This T cell receptor (beta chain) was profiled in a study of blood T cell repertoires in COVID-19. Germline CDR1 reads MDHEN; CDR2 reads SYDVKM. V lost 6 bases to trimming and J lost 0 bases, with 7 bases between them. The CDR3 runs 13 residues. The method was immunoSEQ multiplex PCR; TCRdb's version includes in-frame clones alone and lacks a portion of them. This table holds around 100,000 clones, about 90% found once. The genes are TRBV28 and TRBJ2-3; D is unclear. This receptor was identified in a human donor in a cohort sampled during active COVID-19. Sequenced input: peripheral blood. CDR3 sequence: CASSQVSTDTQYF. CDR3 nucleotide sequence: TGTGCCAGCAGCCAGGTTAGCACAGATACGCAGTATTTT.